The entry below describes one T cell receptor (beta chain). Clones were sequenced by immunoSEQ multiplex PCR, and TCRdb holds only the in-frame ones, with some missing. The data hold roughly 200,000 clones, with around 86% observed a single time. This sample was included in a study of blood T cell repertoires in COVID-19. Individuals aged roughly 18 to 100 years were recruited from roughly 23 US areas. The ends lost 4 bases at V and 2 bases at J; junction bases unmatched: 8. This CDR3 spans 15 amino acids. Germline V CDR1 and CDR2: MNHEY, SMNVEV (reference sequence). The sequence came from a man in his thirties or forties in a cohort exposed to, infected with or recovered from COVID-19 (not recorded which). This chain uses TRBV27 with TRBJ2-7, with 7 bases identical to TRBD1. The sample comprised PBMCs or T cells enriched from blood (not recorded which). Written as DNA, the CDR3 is TGTGCCAGCAGTTCGTTGACAGGGACGGCCTACGAGCAGTACTTC. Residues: CASSSLTGTAYEQYF.